Listed below are T cell receptor beta chains from one sample, sequenced in a study of cytomegalovirus exposure and HLA in healthy donors. The assay was immunoSEQ multiplex PCR, and TCRdb's table has in-frame clones only and misses some. Of approximately 280,000 clones listed, 70% to 90% were seen once; the top ten hold roughly 2%. The specimen sequenced was PBMCs. The receptors were gathered from a woman aged 18-29 years in good health and CMV-seronegative. Each CDR3 is given without its conserved first and last residue. Clone size is stated in some rows and not others, as once, few, many or a class when expanded.

>.|TRBV19|TRBJ1-1
ASSIGQGAFPNTEAF
>.|TRBV11-1|TRBJ1-1
ASSLPGQGPEAF
>.|TRBV7-2|TRBJ2-7
ASSWTGVNYEQY
>.|TRBV5-1|TRBJ1-6
ASSLEGQGSPLH
>.|TRBV5-1|TRBJ2-1
ASSFILAVDEQF
>.|TRBV2|TRBJ2-2
ASSEGGRGRELF
>.|TRBV2|TRBJ1-5
ASSLREGNQPQH
>.|TRBV2|TRBJ2-2
ASRRGQGNTGELF
>.|TRBV4-1|TRBJ1-5
ASSQGNRLPRSNQPQH
>.|TRBV19|TRBJ2-7
ASSWASGGNPYEQY
>once|TRBV13|TRBJ1-6
ASSFFRGEGSPLH
>.|TRBV19|TRBJ2-3
ASSPNSGGHTDTQY
>.|TRBV6-4|TRBJ1-1
ASSQGTWNTEAF
>.|TRBV10-1|TRBJ2-7
ASSDSLAGTYEQY
>.|TRBV2|TRBJ1-1
ASSEGTGYLSEAF
>.|TRBV5-4|TRBJ2-1
ASSGTSGGPHF
>once|TRBV6-4|TRBJ2-3
ASSDSGGAGDTQY
>.|TRBV7-9|TRBJ2-2
ASSETAQGELF
>.|TRBV27|TRBJ1-4
ASSVGTGGLGEKLF
>.|TRBV2|TRBJ2-3
ASSDDSGGAGEQY